This T cell receptor beta chain was captured by sequencing in a study of shared clonotypes between healthy human individuals. Study-level findings and limits: Investigators collected only blood, and repertoires in tissues likely differ.

This CDR3 spans 14 amino acids. The J segment lost 5 bases and the V segment lost 2 bases, leaving 3 bases of the junction unmatched. The V gene's germline CDR1 is SGHNT and CDR2 YYREEE (reference sequence). Notes on this clone: The antigen is undetermined.

The data were produced by immunoSEQ multiplex PCR, yet TCRdb's version contains in-frame clones alone and is incomplete. The sample lists about 490,000 clones, around three quarters occurring once. Sequencing used PBMCs. The chain employs TRBV5-4 and TRBJ1-4; 7 nucleotides match TRBD1. The TCR sequence derives from a woman between 35 and 50 years old in good health. Some clones in this sample may be carry-over from other donors' samples. The CDR3 nucleotides are TGTGCCAGCAGCTTAGGGACAGCAAATGAAAAACTGTTTTTT. The encoded protein is CASSLGTANEKLFF.